This T cell receptor (beta chain) was sequenced in a study of cytomegalovirus exposure and HLA in healthy donors. Findings and caveats of the study: A prior analysis recorded that most TCR beta V segments were productive about 87% or about 30% of the time.

Germline CDR1 reads SGHNT; CDR2 reads YYREEE (reference sequence). The CDR3 consists of 13 residues. V was clipped by 4 bases and J by 2 bases, with 9 bases between them. The study ran its PCR with 60 Vbeta and 13 Jbeta primers. Profiled with immunoSEQ multiplex PCR; TCRdb holds only in-frame clones, not every one. This table has some 150,000 clones, roughly 76% appearing once. This clone was recorded a few times. Antigen: not known. The sequenced sample consisted of PBMCs. The source of this sequence is a woman aged 25 to 39 in good health and CMV-seronegative. The chain uses TRBV5-4 and TRBJ1-1; D ambiguous. The CDR3 region is CASSRRENTEAFF. The CDR3 coding sequence is TGTGCCAGCAGCCGCCGGGAAAACACTGAAGCTTTCTTT.